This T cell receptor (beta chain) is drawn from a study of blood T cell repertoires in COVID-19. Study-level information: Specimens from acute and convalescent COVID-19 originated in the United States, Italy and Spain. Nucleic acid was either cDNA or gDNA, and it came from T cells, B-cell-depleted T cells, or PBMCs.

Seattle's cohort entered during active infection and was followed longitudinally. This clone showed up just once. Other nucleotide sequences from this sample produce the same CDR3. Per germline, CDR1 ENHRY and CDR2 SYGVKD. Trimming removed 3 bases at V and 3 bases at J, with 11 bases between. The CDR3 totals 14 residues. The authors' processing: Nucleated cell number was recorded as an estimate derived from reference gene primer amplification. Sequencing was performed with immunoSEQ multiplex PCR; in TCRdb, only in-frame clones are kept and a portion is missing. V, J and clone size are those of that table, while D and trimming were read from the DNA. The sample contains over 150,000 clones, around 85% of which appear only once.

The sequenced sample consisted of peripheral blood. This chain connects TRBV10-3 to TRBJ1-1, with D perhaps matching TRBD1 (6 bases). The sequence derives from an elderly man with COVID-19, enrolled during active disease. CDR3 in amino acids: CAISEIEGDTEAFF. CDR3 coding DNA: TGTGCCATCAGTGAAATCGAGGGGGACACTGAAGCTTTCTTT.